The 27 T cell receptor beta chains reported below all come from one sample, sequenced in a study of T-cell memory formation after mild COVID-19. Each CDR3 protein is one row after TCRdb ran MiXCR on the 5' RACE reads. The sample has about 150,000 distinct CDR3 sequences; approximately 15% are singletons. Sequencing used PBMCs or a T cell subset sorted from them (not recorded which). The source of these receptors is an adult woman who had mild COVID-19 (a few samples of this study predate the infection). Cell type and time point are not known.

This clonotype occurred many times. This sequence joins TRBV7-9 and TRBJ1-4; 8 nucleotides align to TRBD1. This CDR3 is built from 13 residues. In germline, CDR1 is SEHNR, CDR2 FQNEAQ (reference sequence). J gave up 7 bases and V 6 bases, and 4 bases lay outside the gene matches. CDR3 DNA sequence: TGTGCCAGCAGACAAGGACAGGGTGAAAAACTGTTTTTT. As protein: CASRQGQGEKLFF. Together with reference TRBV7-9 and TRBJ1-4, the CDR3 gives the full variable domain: DTGVSQNPRHKITKRGQNVTFRCDPISEHNRLYWYRQTLGQGPEFLTYFQNEAQLEKSRLLSDRFSAERPKGSFSTLEIQRTEQGDSAMYLCASRQGQGEKLFFGSGTQLSVL.

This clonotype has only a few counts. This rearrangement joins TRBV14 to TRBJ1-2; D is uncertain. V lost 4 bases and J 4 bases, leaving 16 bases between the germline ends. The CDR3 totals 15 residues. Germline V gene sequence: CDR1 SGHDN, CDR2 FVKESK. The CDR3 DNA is TGTGCCAGCAGCCCCGGTGTAGCACCAATCTATGGCTACACCTTC. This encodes CASSPGVAPIYGYTF.

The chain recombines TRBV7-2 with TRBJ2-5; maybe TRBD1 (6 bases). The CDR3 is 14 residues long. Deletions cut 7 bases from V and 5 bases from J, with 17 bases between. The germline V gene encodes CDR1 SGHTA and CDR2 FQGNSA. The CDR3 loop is CASTRHRARETQYF. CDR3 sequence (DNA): TGTGCCAGCACCCGCCACAGGGCCCGTGAGACCCAGTACTTC. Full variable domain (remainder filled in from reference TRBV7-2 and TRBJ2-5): GAGVSQSPSNKVTEKGKDVELRCDPISGHTALYWYRQSLGQGLEFLIYFQGNSAPDKSGLPSDRFSAERTGGSVSTLTIQRTQQEDSAVYLCASTRHRARETQYFGPGTRLLVL.

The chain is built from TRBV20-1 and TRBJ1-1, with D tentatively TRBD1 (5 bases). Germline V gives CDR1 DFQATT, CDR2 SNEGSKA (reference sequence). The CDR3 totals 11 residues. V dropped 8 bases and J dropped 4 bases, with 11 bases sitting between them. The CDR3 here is CSIGAVTEAFF. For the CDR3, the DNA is TGCAGTATAGGGGCGGTCACTGAAGCTTTCTTT.

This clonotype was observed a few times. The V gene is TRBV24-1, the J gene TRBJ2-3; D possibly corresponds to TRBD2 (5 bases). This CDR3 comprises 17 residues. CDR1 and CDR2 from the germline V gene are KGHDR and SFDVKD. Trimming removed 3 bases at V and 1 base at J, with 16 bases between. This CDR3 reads CATSDLGDRQGTDTQYF. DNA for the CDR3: TGTGCCACCAGTGATCTCGGGGATCGGCAGGGCACAGATACGCAGTATTTT.

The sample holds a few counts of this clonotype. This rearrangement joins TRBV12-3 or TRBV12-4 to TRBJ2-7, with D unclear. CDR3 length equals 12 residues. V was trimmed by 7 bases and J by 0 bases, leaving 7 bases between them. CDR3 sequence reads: CASKTGSYEQYF. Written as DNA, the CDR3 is TGTGCCAGCAAAACGGGCTCCTACGAGCAGTACTTC.

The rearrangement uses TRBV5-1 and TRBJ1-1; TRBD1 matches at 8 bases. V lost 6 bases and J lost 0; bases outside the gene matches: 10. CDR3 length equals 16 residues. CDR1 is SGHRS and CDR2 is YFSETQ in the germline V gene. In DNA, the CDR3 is TGCGCCAGCAAAGACAGGGGCCTCGGCATGAACACTGAAGCTTTCTTT. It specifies CASKDRGLGMNTEAFF.

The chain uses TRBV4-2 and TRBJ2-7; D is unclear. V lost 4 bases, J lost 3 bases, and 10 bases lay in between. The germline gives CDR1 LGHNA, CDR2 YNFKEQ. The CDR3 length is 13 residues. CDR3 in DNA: TGTGCCAGCAGCCTCCGGCTCAGCTACGAGCAGTACTTC. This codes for CASSLRLSYEQYF.

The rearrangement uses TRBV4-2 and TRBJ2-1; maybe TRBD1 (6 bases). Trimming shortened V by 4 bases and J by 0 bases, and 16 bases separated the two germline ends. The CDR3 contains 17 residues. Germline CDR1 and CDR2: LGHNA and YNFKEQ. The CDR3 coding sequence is TGTGCCAGCAGCCGGCAGTCAGGACAGCCCTCCTACAATGAGCAGTTCTTC. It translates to CASSRQSGQPSYNEQFF.

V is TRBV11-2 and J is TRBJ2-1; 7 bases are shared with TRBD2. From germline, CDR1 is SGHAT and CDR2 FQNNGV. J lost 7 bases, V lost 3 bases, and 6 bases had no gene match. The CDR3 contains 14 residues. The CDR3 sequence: CASSFSGHENEQFF. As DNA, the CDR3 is TGTGCCAGCAGCTTTAGCGGGCACGAAAATGAGCAGTTCTTC.

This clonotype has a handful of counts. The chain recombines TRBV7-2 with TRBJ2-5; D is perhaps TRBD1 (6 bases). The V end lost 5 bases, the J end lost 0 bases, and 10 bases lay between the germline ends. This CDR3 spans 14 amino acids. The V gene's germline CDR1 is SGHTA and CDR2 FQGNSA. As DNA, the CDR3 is TGTGCCAGCAGCGCCCAGGGGAACCAAGAGACCCAGTACTTC. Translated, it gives CASSAQGNQETQYF.

The CDR3, as DNA: TGTGCCACCAGTGATCCACAGGGTGGAACTGAAGCTTTCTTT. It is translated as CATSDPQGGTEAFF. The chain recombines TRBV24-1 with TRBJ1-1, with D perhaps matching TRBD1 (6 bases). The germline V and J ends were trimmed by 3 bases and 5 bases, with 12 bases remaining between them. The CDR3 covers 14 residues. From germline, CDR1 is KGHDR and CDR2 SFDVKD.

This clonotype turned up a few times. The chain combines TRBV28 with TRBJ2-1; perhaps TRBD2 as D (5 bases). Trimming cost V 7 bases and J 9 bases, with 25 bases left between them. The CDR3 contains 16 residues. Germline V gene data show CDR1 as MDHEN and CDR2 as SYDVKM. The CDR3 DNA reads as TGTGCCAGCACCCTATTGAGAATGCAAGGGAGAGGTGAGCAGTTCTTC. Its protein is CASTLLRMQGRGEQFF. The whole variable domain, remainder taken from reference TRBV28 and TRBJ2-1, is DVKVTQSSRYLVKRTGEKVFLECVQDMDHENMFWYRQDPGLGLRLIYFSYDVKMKEKGDIPEGYSVSREKKERFSLILESASTNQTSMYLCASTLLRMQGRGEQFFGPGTRLTVL.

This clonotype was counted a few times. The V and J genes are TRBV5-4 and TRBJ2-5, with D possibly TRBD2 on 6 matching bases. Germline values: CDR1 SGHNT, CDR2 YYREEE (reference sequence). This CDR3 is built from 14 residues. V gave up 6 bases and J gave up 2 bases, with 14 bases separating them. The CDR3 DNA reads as TGTGCCAGCACCAGAGGGGCGGGGCAAGAGACCCAGTACTTC. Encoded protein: CASTRGAGQETQYF. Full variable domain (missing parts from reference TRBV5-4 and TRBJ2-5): ETGVTQSPTHLIKTRGQQVTLRCSSQSGHNTVSWYQQALGQGPQFIFQYYREEENGRGNFPPRFSGLQFPNYSSELNVNALELDDSALYLCASTRGAGQETQYFGPGTRLLVL.

Written as DNA, the CDR3 is TGTGCCAGCAGCCACACGCACCGGAGCTCCTACAATGAGCAGTTCTTC. Amino acids: CASSHTHRSSYNEQFF. The chain uses TRBV14 and TRBJ2-1; D not resolved. V was pared by 3 bases and J by 0 bases, with 12 bases between. There are 16 residues in the CDR3. The germline CDR1 and CDR2 sequences are SGHDN and FVKESK. Full variable domain (rest looked up from reference TRBV14 and TRBJ2-1): EAGVTQFPSHSVIEKGQTVTLRCDPISGHDNLYWYRRVMGKEIKFLLHFVKESKQDESGMPNNRFLAERTGGTYSTLKVQPAELEDSGVYFCASSHTHRSSYNEQFFGPGTRLTVL.

This CDR3 is CASSLAIGIGELFF. The CDR3 DNA is TGCGCCAGCAGCTTGGCCATCGGGATCGGGGAGCTGTTTTTT. The V gene is TRBV5-1, the J gene TRBJ2-2, with a weak D call TRBD2 (5 bases). Per germline, CDR1 SGHRS and CDR2 YFSETQ. CDR3 length: 14 amino acids. The V and J ends lost 0 bases and 7 bases respectively, with 10 bases between them.

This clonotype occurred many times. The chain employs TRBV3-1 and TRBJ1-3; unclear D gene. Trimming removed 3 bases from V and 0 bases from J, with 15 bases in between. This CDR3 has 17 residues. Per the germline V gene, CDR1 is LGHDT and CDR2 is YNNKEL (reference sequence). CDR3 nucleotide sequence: TGTGCCAGCAGCCACGATGCCACAGCAGCCTCTGGAAACACCATATATTTT. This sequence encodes CASSHDATAASGNTIYF.

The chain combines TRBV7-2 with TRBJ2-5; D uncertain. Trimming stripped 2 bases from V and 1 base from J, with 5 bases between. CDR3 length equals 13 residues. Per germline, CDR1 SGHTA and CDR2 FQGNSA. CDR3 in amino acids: CASSLSPQETQYF. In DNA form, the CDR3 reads TGTGCCAGCAGCTTAAGCCCCCAAGAGACCCAGTACTTC.

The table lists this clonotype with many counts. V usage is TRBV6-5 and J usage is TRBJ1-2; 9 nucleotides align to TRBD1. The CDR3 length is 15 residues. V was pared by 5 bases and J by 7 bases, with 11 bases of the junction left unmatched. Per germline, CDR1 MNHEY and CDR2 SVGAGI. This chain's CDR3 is CASSRGTGKSPGYTF. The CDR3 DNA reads TGTGCCAGCAGTCGGGGGACAGGGAAAAGTCCTGGCTACACCTTC.

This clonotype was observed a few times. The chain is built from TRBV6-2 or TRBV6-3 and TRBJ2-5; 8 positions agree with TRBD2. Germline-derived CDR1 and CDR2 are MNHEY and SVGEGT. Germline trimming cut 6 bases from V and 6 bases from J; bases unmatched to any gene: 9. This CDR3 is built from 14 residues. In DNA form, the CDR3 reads TGTGCCAGCAGCGATCCGGGACTAGGAAAGACCCAGTACTTC. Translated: CASSDPGLGKTQYF.

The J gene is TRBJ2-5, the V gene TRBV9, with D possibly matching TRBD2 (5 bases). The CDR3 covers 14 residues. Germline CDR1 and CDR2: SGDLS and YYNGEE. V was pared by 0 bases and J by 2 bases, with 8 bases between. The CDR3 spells CASSVGWEQETQYF. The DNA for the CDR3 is TGTGCCAGCAGCGTAGGGTGGGAGCAAGAGACCCAGTACTTC.

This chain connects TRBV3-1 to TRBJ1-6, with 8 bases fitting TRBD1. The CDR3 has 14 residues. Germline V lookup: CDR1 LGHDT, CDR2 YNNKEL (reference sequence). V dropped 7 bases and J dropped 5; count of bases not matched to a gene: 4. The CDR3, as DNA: TGTGCCAGCAACCAGGGGGCAGATAATTCACCCCTCCACTTT. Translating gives CASNQGADNSPLHF.

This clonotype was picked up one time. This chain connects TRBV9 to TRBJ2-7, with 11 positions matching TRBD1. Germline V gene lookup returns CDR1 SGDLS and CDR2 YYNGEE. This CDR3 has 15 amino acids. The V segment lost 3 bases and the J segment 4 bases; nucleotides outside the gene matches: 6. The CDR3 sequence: CASSAGQGAGYEQYF. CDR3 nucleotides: TGTGCCAGCAGCGCCGGACAGGGGGCAGGGTACGAGCAGTACTTC.

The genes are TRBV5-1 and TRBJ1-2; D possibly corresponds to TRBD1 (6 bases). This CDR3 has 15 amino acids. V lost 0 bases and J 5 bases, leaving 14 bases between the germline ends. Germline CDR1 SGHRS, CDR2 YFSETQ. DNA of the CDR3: TGCGCCAGCAGCTTGGAACAGGGCGCGGGATATGGCTACACCTTC. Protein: CASSLEQGAGYGYTF. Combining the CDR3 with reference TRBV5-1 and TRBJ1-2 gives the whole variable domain KAGVTQTPRYLIKTRGQQVTLSCSPISGHRSVSWYQQTPGQGLQFLFEYFSETQRNKGNFPGRFSGRQFSNSRSEMNVSTLELGDSALYLCASSLEQGAGYGYTFGSGTRLTVV.

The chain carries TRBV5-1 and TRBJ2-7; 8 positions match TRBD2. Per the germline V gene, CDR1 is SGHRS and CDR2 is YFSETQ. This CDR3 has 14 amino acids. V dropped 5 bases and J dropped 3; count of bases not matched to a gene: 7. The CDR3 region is CASSKRGQGYEQYF. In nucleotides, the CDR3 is TGCGCCAGCAGTAAGCGGGGGCAGGGCTACGAGCAGTACTTC.

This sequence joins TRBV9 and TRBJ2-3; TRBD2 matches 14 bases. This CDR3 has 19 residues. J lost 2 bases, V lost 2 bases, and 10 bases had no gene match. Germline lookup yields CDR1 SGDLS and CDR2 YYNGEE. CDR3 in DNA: TGTGCCAGCAGCGTTGGACTAGCGGGAGGAGTTGAGAACACAGATACGCAGTATTTT. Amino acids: CASSVGLAGGVENTDTQYF.

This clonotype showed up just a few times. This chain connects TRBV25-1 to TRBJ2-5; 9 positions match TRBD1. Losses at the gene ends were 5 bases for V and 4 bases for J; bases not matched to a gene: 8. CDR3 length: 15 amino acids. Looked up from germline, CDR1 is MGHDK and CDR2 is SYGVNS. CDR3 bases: TGTGCCAGCAGTAAAACAGGGGGCGTAGGAGAGACCCAGTACTTC. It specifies CASSKTGGVGETQYF.